The present TCR beta chain was sequenced within a study of beta chain features in type 1 diabetes. V lost 4 bases and J lost 5, with 12 bases in between. The CDR3 is 13 amino acids. The germline V gene encodes CDR1 MNHNS and CDR2 SASEGT. This clone was detected only a few times. Every bit of the isolated RNA underwent reverse transcription, so sequencing read expressed TCRB transcripts. Clones were sequenced by immunoSEQ multiplex PCR, and TCRdb holds only the in-frame ones, with some missing. This sample has 300,000 to 400,000 clones, with 10% to 15% found just once. The V gene is TRBV6-1, the J gene TRBJ2-7; D may be TRBD1 (6 bases). The source material was naive CD4+ T cells from blood. This clonotype was obtained from a man aged 18 to 30 in good health. This CDR3 is CASSAGQIHEQYF. DNA of the CDR3: TGTGCCAGCAGTGCCGGACAGATCCACGAGCAGTACTTC.